These T cell receptor beta chains were read from a single sample in a study of molecular identifiers for immune sequencing clone quantification. Each CDR3 protein gets one entry after TCRdb re-called the PCR reads with MiXCR. The sample consists of roughly 9,700 distinct CDR3 sequences, roughly a sixth of them appearing once. The sample taken for sequencing was naive CD8+ T cells from blood, with Jurkat cell RNA spiked in. Receptors originate from a human donor in good health. Some libraries in this study had Jurkat cell RNA spiked in. Both conserved end residues are trimmed from each CDR3. Each record gives: J gene, clone size, V gene, CDR3 protein. The size entry is marked missing in some rows and otherwise reads once, few, many or a size class.

J: TRBJ2-3; size: medium-sized; V: TRBV4-1; CDR3: ASSPRGASGRKVDSTDTQY
J: TRBJ2-7; size: medium-sized; V: TRBV6-6; CDR3: ASSYTAFHEQY
J: TRBJ1-5; size: medium-sized; V: TRBV19; CDR3: ASSDHPSGTGSNQPQH
J: TRBJ2-3; size: medium-sized; V: TRBV6-2/TRBV6-3; CDR3: ASSQGLAYGSTDTQY
J: TRBJ2-5; size: many; V: TRBV14; CDR3: ASSQVRGLKETQY
J: TRBJ2-3; size: medium-sized; V: TRBV7-2; CDR3: ASSLVGTDTQY
J: TRBJ1-2; size: medium-sized; V: TRBV6-5; CDR3: ASRQGPSLMGYGYT
J: TRBJ2-3; size: few; V: TRBV13; CDR3: ASSLPTGYLAGGLAYTQY
J: TRBJ2-2; size: medium-sized; V: TRBV3-1; CDR3: ASRSTGELF
J: TRBJ2-2; size: .; V: TRBV11-3; CDR3: ASSWNRAGRTGELF
J: TRBJ2-3; size: many; V: TRBV20-1; CDR3: SARGLADRSSSTDTQY
J: TRBJ2-7; size: many; V: TRBV5-4; CDR3: ASSRQTGPRGSYEQY
J: TRBJ1-5; size: many; V: TRBV2; CDR3: ASGVVSNQPQH
J: TRBJ2-7; size: medium-sized; V: TRBV19; CDR3: ASSIAGEGYEQY
J: TRBJ2-3; size: medium-sized; V: TRBV5-6; CDR3: ASSTRDLALDTQY
J: TRBJ2-5; size: medium-sized; V: TRBV4-1; CDR3: ASSQVRDSTKTQY
J: TRBJ2-3; size: medium-sized; V: TRBV6-1; CDR3: ASKLLSGTGIDTQY
J: TRBJ1-2; size: many; V: TRBV12-5; CDR3: ASGFTTGYT